Below are 8 T cell receptor beta chains sequenced from a single sample in a study of blood T cell repertoires in COVID-19. The table came from immunoSEQ multiplex PCR; TCRdb's copy has only in-frame clones and leaves some out. The data contain about 59,000 clones, 65% to 80% of them singletons. What was sequenced was peripheral blood. These receptors were collected from a man aged 55-75 years with acute or convalescent COVID-19.

This clone was counted only a few times. The chain recombines TRBV19 with TRBJ2-1; 8 positions agree with TRBD2. The V gene's germline CDR1 is LNHDA and CDR2 SQIVND (reference sequence). V gave up 0 bases and J gave up 2 bases; unmatched junction bases: 0. The CDR3 is 15 residues long. The chain's CDR3 is CASSIEREAYNEQFF. The DNA for the CDR3 is TGTGCCAGTAGTATAGAGCGGGAGGCCTACAATGAGCAGTTCTTC.

V is TRBV13 and J is TRBJ2-1; 10 nucleotides align to TRBD2. There are 15 residues in the CDR3. With V trimmed by 4 bases and J by 7 bases, 7 bases remained unmatched. CDR1 and CDR2 (germline): PRHDT, FYEKMQ (reference sequence). In DNA form, the CDR3 reads TGTGCCAGCAGCTCAGAGGGACTAGCGCGGAATGAGCAGTTCTTC. Its translation is CASSSEGLARNEQFF.

The chain joins TRBV27 to TRBJ1-2; 9 bases line up with TRBD1. The CDR3 spans 13 residues. After removal of 6 bases from V and 7 bases from J, the junction contained 6 bases not matched to a gene. Germline CDR1 MNHEY, CDR2 SMNVEV (reference sequence). In DNA form, the CDR3 reads TGTGCCAGCAGCGGGACAGGGTATCGTGGCTACACCTTC. Translation gives CASSGTGYRGYTF.

The table lists this clone with a count of one. The rearrangement uses TRBV6-5 and TRBJ1-1, with TRBD1 as a possible D gene (6 bases). The CDR3 loop spans 13 amino acids. The V end lost 2 bases, the J end lost 5 bases, and 9 bases lay between the germline ends. The germline CDR1 and CDR2 sequences are MNHEY and SVGAGI. As DNA, the CDR3 is TGTGCCAGCAGTTACCACAGGGTTACTGAAGCTTTCTTT. Encoded protein: CASSYHRVTEAFF.

The chain couples TRBV19 to TRBJ1-1, with D unresolved. CDR1 and CDR2 from the germline V gene are LNHDA and SQIVND (reference sequence). The ends were cut back, 6 bases at V and 0 bases at J, with 8 bases in the middle. The CDR3 is made up of 13 amino acids. CDR3 protein: CASSTTMNTEAFF. The CDR3 bases are TGTGCCAGTAGCACAACAATGAACACTGAAGCTTTCTTT. Full variable domain (rest looked up from reference TRBV19 and TRBJ1-1): DGGITQSPKYLFRKEGQNVTLSCEQNLNHDAMYWYRQDPGQGLRLIYYSQIVNDFQKGDIAEGYSVSREKKESFPLTVTSAQKNPTAFYLCASSTTMNTEAFFGQGTRLTVV.

The gene calls are TRBV7-2 and TRBJ2-3; TRBD1 agrees at 10 bases. CDR1 SGHTA and CDR2 FQGNSA come from the germline V gene. CDR3 length equals 18 residues. V was clipped by 5 bases and J by 0 bases; unmatched bases: 11. The CDR3 spells CASSPGQGTSYSTDTQYF. Here the CDR3 DNA reads TGTGCCAGCAGCCCGGGACAGGGGACCTCCTATAGCACAGATACGCAGTATTTT. Drawing the rest from reference TRBV7-2 and TRBJ2-3, the complete variable domain is GAGVSQSPSNKVTEKGKDVELRCDPISGHTALYWYRQSLGQGLEFLIYFQGNSAPDKSGLPSDRFSAERTGGSVSTLTIQRTQQEDSAVYLCASSPGQGTSYSTDTQYFGPGTRLTVL.

The chain links TRBV5-8 to TRBJ2-5; 10 nucleotides align to TRBD1. The ends lost 4 bases at V and 4 bases at J; junction bases unmatched: 1. The germline V gene has CDR1 SGHTS and CDR2 YDEGEE. The CDR3 has 13 amino acids. The CDR3 bases are TGTGCCAGCAGCCGGACAGGGGGAGAGACCCAGTACTTC. Its protein product is CASSRTGGETQYF.

This rearrangement joins TRBV5-5 to TRBJ1-1; perhaps TRBD1 as D (6 bases). The V gene lost 4 bases and the J gene lost 7 bases, with 11 bases spanning the gap. CDR3 length: 12 amino acids. Germline CDR1 reads SGHKS; CDR2 reads YYEKEE (reference sequence). The CDR3 loop is CASSPTGFEAFF. For the CDR3, the DNA is TGTGCCAGCAGCCCCACAGGGTTTGAAGCTTTCTTT.